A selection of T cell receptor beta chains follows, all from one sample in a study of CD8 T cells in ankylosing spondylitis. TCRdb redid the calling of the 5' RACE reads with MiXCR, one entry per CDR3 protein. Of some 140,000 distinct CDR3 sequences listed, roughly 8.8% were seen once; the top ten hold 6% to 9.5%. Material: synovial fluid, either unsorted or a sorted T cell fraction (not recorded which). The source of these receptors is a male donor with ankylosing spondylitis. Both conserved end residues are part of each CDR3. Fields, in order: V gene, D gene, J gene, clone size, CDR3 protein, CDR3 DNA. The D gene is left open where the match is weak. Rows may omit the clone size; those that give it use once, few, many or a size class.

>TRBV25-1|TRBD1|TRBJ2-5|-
CASSPTAHRDSQETQYF
TGTGCCAGCAGTCCAACCGCCCACCGGGACAGTCAAGAGACCCAGTACTTC
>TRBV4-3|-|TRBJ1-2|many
CASSQVATSGFYGYTF
TGCGCCAGCAGCCAAGTAGCCACGTCAGGGTTCTATGGCTACACCTTC
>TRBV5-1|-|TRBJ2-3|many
CASSEGGAEDTQYF
TGCGCCAGCAGCGAAGGAGGTGCGGAAGATACGCAGTATTTT
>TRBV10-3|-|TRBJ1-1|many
CAISGGPMLALNTEAFF
TGTGCCATCAGTGGGGGGCCGATGCTCGCTTTGAACACTGAAGCTTTCTTT
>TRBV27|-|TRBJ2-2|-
CASSLLPGGELFF
TGTGCCAGCAGTTTGCTGCCGGGCGGGGAGCTGTTTTTT
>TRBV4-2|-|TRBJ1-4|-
CASSMQPTNEKLFF
TGTGCCAGCAGCATGCAGCCAACTAATGAAAAACTGTTTTTT
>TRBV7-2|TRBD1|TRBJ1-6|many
CAGRQGIGSPLHF
TGTGCCGGAAGACAGGGAATTGGGTCACCCCTCCACTTT
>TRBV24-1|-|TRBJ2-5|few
CATSPVGEETQYF
TGTGCCACCAGCCCCGTGGGGGAAGAGACCCAGTACTTC
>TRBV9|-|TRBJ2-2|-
CASSCKGHTGELFF
TGTGCCAGCAGCTGTAAGGGACACACCGGGGAGCTGTTTTTT
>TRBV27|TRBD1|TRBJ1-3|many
CASSPLTGGSGNTIYF
TGTGCCAGCAGTCCCCTCACAGGGGGCTCTGGAAACACCATATATTTT
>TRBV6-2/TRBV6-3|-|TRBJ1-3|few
CASSLPRTSSGNTIYF
TGTGCCAGCAGTCTCCCCCGGACGAGCTCTGGAAACACCATATATTTT
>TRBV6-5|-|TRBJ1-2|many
CASSYSTGGAAGDTTF
TGTGCCAGCAGTTACTCGACGGGGGGCGCAGCGGGAGACACGACCTTC
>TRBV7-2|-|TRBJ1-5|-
CASSFLGGGPQHF
TGTGCCAGCAGCTTCCTTGGGGGGGGACCCCAGCATTTT
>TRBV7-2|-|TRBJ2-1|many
CASTLGNNEQFF
TGTGCCAGCACCCTTGGGAACAATGAGCAGTTCTTC
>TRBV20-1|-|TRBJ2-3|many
CSARFSMGTDTQYF
TGCAGTGCCAGATTCTCCATGGGAACAGATACGCAGTATTTT
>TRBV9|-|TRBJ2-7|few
CASSSPKGYEQYF
TGTGCCAGCAGCTCCCCGAAGGGTTACGAGCAGTACTTC
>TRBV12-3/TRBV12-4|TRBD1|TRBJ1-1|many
CASSPNRGRPPEAFF
TGTGCCAGCAGTCCAAACAGGGGGCGCCCGCCTGAAGCTTTCTTT
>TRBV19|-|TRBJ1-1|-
CASRGLRNTEAFF
TGTGCCAGTAGGGGACTGAGGAACACTGAAGCTTTCTTT
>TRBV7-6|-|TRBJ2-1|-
CASSLLGFKQFF
TGTGCCAGCAGCTTATTAGGGTTTAAACAGTTCTTC
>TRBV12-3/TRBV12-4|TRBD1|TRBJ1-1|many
CASSPDRVQRAFF
TGTGCCAGCAGTCCTGACAGGGTACAGAGAGCTTTCTTT
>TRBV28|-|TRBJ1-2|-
CASSLWVGRGTVYTF
TGTGCCAGCAGTTTATGGGTTGGCAGGGGTACTGTCTACACCTTC
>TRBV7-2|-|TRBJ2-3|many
CASGKRGGGTDTQYF
TGTGCCAGCGGAAAAAGGGGCGGGGGCACAGATACGCAGTATTTT
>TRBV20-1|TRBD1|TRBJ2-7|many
CSGERDSRSYEQYF
TGCAGTGGGGAACGGGACAGCCGTTCCTACGAGCAGTACTTC
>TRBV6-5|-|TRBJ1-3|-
CASSYGGGWSGNTIYF
TGTGCCAGCAGTTACGGAGGGGGTTGGTCTGGAAACACCATATATTTT
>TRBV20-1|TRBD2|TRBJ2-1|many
CSAKPRLAGYPYNEQFF
TGCAGTGCTAAACCCCGACTAGCGGGCTACCCTTACAATGAGCAGTTCTTC
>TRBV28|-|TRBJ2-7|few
CASSSSDYPEQYF
TGTGCCAGCAGTTCCTCGGATTATCCCGAGCAGTACTTC